The 32 T cell receptor beta chains listed next were all sequenced from one sample in a study of blood T cell repertoires in COVID-19. Using immunoSEQ multiplex PCR, the repertoire was profiled, and TCRdb retains in-frame clones only, with some absent. This repertoire shows approximately 330,000 clones, about 87% found once; its top ten account for approximately 9.3%. Sequenced material: peripheral blood. Source of these receptors: a man younger than 40 with COVID-19, enrolled during active disease.

This chain uses TRBV1 with TRBJ1-1. TRBV1 is termed a pseudogene. The CDR3 runs to 20 residues. The CDR3 coding sequence is TGCACCAGCAGCCAAGATCAGCGGCAGATAATCCCCCCAATGAACACTGAAGCTTTCTTT. Its protein product is CTSSQDQRQIIPPMNTEAFF.

This clone was counted only a few times. The rearrangement joins TRBV6-5 to TRBJ2-7; 10 bases map to TRBD2. With 7 bases clipped from V and 0 bases from J, the junction kept 6 bases outside the gene matches. This CDR3 spans 15 amino acids. Per germline, CDR1 MNHEY and CDR2 SVGAGI. CDR3 in amino acids: CASTGSGGDSYEQYF. CDR3 sequence (DNA): TGTGCCAGCACTGGGAGCGGGGGGGACTCCTACGAGCAGTACTTC.

This chain uses TRBV28 with TRBJ1-4, with TRBD1 matching over 7 bases. CDR3 size: 15 residues. CDR1 and CDR2 from the germline V gene are MDHEN and SYDVKM. The V gene end was trimmed by 7 bases and the J gene end by 6 bases; junction bases not matched to a gene: 11. The CDR3 DNA reads as TGTGCCAGCACCCCATCACCTGGACAGGATGAAAAACTGTTTTTT. Residues: CASTPSPGQDEKLFF.

The table lists this clone with a count of one. This chain connects TRBV24-1 to TRBJ2-1; 12 nucleotides agree with TRBD1. The CDR3 is made up of 16 amino acids. V shed 4 bases, J shed 8 bases, and the junction held 8 bases outside the gene matches. Germline V gene data show CDR1 as KGHDR and CDR2 as SFDVKD. In DNA form, the CDR3 reads TGTGCCACCAGTGACCCGGGACAGGGGGCGAGACATGAGCAGTTCTTC. Its protein is CATSDPGQGARHEQFF.

V gene TRBV6-5 combines with J gene TRBJ2-7; 7 positions agree with TRBD2. This CDR3 region has 15 residues. Germline V CDR1 and CDR2: MNHEY, SVGAGI. Losses at the gene ends were 2 bases for V and 3 bases for J; bases not matched to a gene: 7. The CDR3 here is CASSYRRLASYEQYF. The CDR3 DNA is TGTGCCAGCAGTTACCGCAGACTAGCTAGCTACGAGCAGTACTTC.

This chain links TRBV3-1 (or the pseudogene TRBV3-2) with TRBJ2-2, with 9 bases fitting TRBD1. CDR1 and CDR2 (germline): LGHDT, YNNKEL (reference sequence). Trimming cost V 3 bases and J 5 bases; bases outside gene matches: 7. The CDR3 has 16 residues. The CDR3 loop reads CASSQADRGYTGELFF. The CDR3 DNA sequence: TGTGCCAGCAGCCAGGCCGACAGGGGGTATACCGGGGAGCTGTTTTTT.

The chain employs TRBV2 and TRBJ1-2, with TRBD1 matching over 8 bases. This CDR3 has 13 amino acids. Germline CDR1 SNHLY, CDR2 FYNNEI. Unmatched junction bases numbered 8, after V lost 7 bases and J lost 7 bases. The CDR3 nucleotides read TGTGCCAGCACCCTGGCAGGGGGCTTTGGCTACACCTTC. Its translation is CASTLAGGFGYTF.

This clone was observed a handful of times. This chain joins TRBV7-3 and TRBJ1-2, with D uncertain. The CDR3 length is 14 residues. Germline V gives CDR1 SGHTA, CDR2 FQGTGA. V dropped 6 bases and J dropped 4 bases, with 15 bases sitting between them. Here the CDR3 reads CASSQGTAVYGYTF. The CDR3, as DNA: TGTGCCAGCAGTCAAGGCACAGCGGTCTATGGCTACACCTTC.

The gene calls are TRBV6-1 and TRBJ2-3; D is perhaps TRBD2 (6 bases). The V gene's germline CDR1 is MNHNS and CDR2 SASEGT. This CDR3 region has 17 residues. V lost 3 bases, J lost 0 bases, and 16 bases lay in between. CDR3: CASSELAEPTSTDTQYF. CDR3 DNA: TGTGCCAGCAGTGAGTTAGCGGAACCTACTAGCACAGATACGCAGTATTTT.

The chain recombines TRBV4-2 with TRBJ2-3; tentative D call: TRBD2 (5 bases). The V and J ends lost 5 bases and 0 bases respectively, with 15 bases between them. The CDR3 totals 16 residues. The germline gives CDR1 LGHNA, CDR2 YNFKEQ. CDR3: CASSARLYTSTDTQYF. The CDR3 bases are TGTGCCAGCAGCGCCCGACTATACACTAGCACAGATACGCAGTATTTT.

The V and J genes are TRBV27 and TRBJ2-7; D is possibly TRBD2 (6 bases). CDR3 length: 15 amino acids. V was cut by 5 bases and J by 6 bases, with 20 bases left in between. Per the germline V gene, CDR1 is MNHEY and CDR2 is SMNVEV (reference sequence). The DNA of the CDR3 is TGTGCCAGCAGTCCGGAGGGTCTACTCCCCGTCGAGCAGTACTTC. It encodes CASSPEGLLPVEQYF.

DNA of the CDR3: TGTGCCAGCAGCTCTCGTGAAAAACTGTTTTTT. Protein product: CASSSREKLFF. The V gene is TRBV28, the J gene TRBJ1-4, with no clear D. Trimming took 6 bases from V and 7 from J, leaving 6 bases between them. The CDR3 is made up of 11 amino acids. In germline, CDR1 is MDHEN, CDR2 SYDVKM.

The V and J genes are TRBV6-2 or TRBV6-3 and TRBJ1-3; D gene uncertain. CDR1 MNHEY and CDR2 SVGEGT come from the germline V gene. CDR3 length equals 15 residues. Between the trimmed V and J ends, which lost 2 bases and 0 bases, there was a span of 8 bases. The DNA of the CDR3 is TGTGCCAGCAGTTACCGTCGGGACTCTGGAAACACCATATATTTT. Encoded protein: CASSYRRDSGNTIYF.

The chain couples TRBV4-3 to TRBJ2-3; 10 bases fit TRBD2. CDR1 and CDR2 from the germline V gene are LGHNA and YSLEER. The V segment lost 1 base and the J segment 3 bases; nucleotides outside the gene matches: 1. The CDR3 runs to 15 residues. For the CDR3, the DNA is TGCGCCAGCAGCCAAGCGACTAGCGGGACAGATACGCAGTATTTT. Its protein product is CASSQATSGTDTQYF.

The rearrangement uses TRBV4-2 and TRBJ2-3, with 11 positions matching TRBD2. The V segment lost 0 bases and the J segment 4 bases; nucleotides outside the gene matches: 9. The germline gives CDR1 LGHNA, CDR2 YNFKEQ. The CDR3 sequence is 18 residues long. In nucleotides, the CDR3 is TGTGCCAGCAGCCAAGAGTTAGCGGGAGGGCCCTATTCAGATACGCAGTATTTT. Translation: CASSQELAGGPYSDTQYF.

The V gene is TRBV27, the J gene TRBJ2-1; 10 bases are a match to TRBD2. The germline V gene has CDR1 MNHEY and CDR2 SMNVEV (reference sequence). J gave up 8 bases and V 8 bases, and 18 bases lay outside the gene matches. The CDR3 runs 17 residues. The CDR3 sequence is CASQGQGPSGSNHEQFF. CDR3 in DNA: TGTGCCAGCCAGGGGCAGGGCCCTAGCGGGAGTAACCATGAGCAGTTCTTC.

This rearrangement joins TRBV19 to TRBJ2-7; 8 bases agree with TRBD1. Germline CDR1 LNHDA, CDR2 SQIVND (reference sequence). The CDR3 covers 17 residues. The J segment lost 2 bases and the V segment lost 2 bases, leaving 11 bases of the junction unmatched. CDR3 in amino acids: CASSIKYGGQVTYEQYF. DNA of the CDR3: TGTGCCAGTAGTATAAAGTATGGGGGACAGGTAACCTACGAGCAGTACTTC.

This clone occurred once. The chain uses TRBV3-1 (or the pseudogene TRBV3-2) and TRBJ2-1, with TRBD2 matching over 8 bases. The CDR3 has 16 residues. Germline assignment: CDR1 LGHDT and CDR2 YNNKEL (reference sequence). With 1 base clipped from V and 5 bases from J, the junction kept 7 bases outside the gene matches. The CDR3 region is CASSQVPAGENNEQFF. Here the CDR3 DNA reads TGTGCCAGCAGCCAAGTTCCAGCGGGGGAGAACAATGAGCAGTTCTTC.

On this clone itself: This CDR3 is also generated by other DNA sequences in the sample. The genes are TRBV6-5 and TRBJ1-1; 7 nucleotides align to TRBD1. Germline trimming cut 5 bases from V and 4 bases from J; bases unmatched to any gene: 4. The CDR3 extends over 13 amino acids. In germline, CDR1 is MNHEY, CDR2 SVGAGI. Written as DNA, the CDR3 is TGTGCCAGCAGTCGTCAGGGGGGCACTGAAGCTTTCTTT. It yields the protein CASSRQGGTEAFF.

CDR3 nucleotide sequence: TGTGCCAGCTCACCACCTGGTCAGGGAGGAAAGACCCAGTACTTC. Translated: CASSPPGQGGKTQYF. The chain couples TRBV18 to TRBJ2-5, with D maybe TRBD2 (6 bases). Trimming cost V 0 bases and J 6 bases, with 14 bases left between them. CDR1 and CDR2 (germline): KGHSH, LQKENI. This CDR3 region has 15 residues.

The chain combines TRBV6-5 with TRBJ2-7, with a tentative D call TRBD2 (7 bases). CDR1 is MNHEY, CDR2 SVGAGI, per germline. The germline V and J ends were trimmed by 10 bases and 5 bases, with 21 bases remaining between them. The CDR3 consists of 14 residues. CDR3 nucleotide sequence: TGTGCCACCCCAGTCCGGGACACTAGCGACGAGCAGTACTTC. Protein: CATPVRDTSDEQYF.

This chain connects TRBV7-2 to TRBJ1-5; 7 nucleotides agree with TRBD1. This CDR3 has 14 amino acids. The V and J ends lost 6 bases and 3 bases, in that order; junction bases with no gene match: 5. Germline V gives CDR1 SGHTA, CDR2 FQGNSA. This chain's CDR3 is CASSRGTANQPQHF. The DNA for the CDR3 is TGTGCCAGCAGTCGAGGGACAGCCAATCAGCCCCAGCATTTT.

This rearrangement joins TRBV29-1 to TRBJ2-3, with 8 bases fitting TRBD2. Germline trimming cut 5 bases from V and 4 bases from J; bases unmatched to any gene: 5. Germline assignment: CDR1 SQVTM and CDR2 ANQGSEA. This CDR3 has 13 amino acids. As DNA, the CDR3 is TGCAGCGTTTTTCGGGGGGGAGCAGATACGCAGTATTTT. This sequence encodes CSVFRGGADTQYF.

The chain carries TRBV28 and TRBJ2-5, with D unclear. The germline V gene encodes CDR1 MDHEN and CDR2 SYDVKM. Trimming cost V 1 base and J 4 bases, with 13 bases left between them. This CDR3 contains 15 residues. The CDR3 DNA reads TGTGCCAGCAGTTTATTGGGCCCTCCATCAGAGACCCAGTACTTC. Its protein product is CASSLLGPPSETQYF.

The chain has TRBV25-1 and TRBJ1-6; 8 bases map to TRBD1. The V gene end was trimmed by 8 bases and the J gene end by 5 bases; junction bases not matched to a gene: 5. In germline, CDR1 is MGHDK, CDR2 SYGVNS. CDR3 length: 14 amino acids. The CDR3 region has the DNA TGTGCCAGCCGAGGACAGGGTGATAATTCACCCCTCCACTTT. It translates to CASRGQGDNSPLHF.

The rearrangement links TRBV18 to TRBJ1-1; D remains ambiguous. This CDR3 comprises 13 residues. Germline V gene sequence: CDR1 KGHSH, CDR2 LQKENI. With 8 bases removed from V and 1 base from J, the gap between germline ends came to 11 bases. The CDR3 coding sequence is TGTGCCAGCCTACGAGAAGAGAACACTGAAGCTTTCTTT. Amino acids: CASLREENTEAFF.

This clone appeared a few times. This chain uses TRBV7-2 with TRBJ2-7; 9 bases line up with TRBD2. The ends lost 5 bases at V and 6 bases at J; junction bases unmatched: 11. CDR1 is SGHTA and CDR2 is FQGNSA in the germline V gene. The CDR3 has 15 amino acids. CDR3 loop: CASSPYAGGRSEQYF. The CDR3 DNA reads TGTGCCAGCAGCCCCTATGCGGGGGGGAGGAGCGAGCAGTACTTC.

The gene calls are TRBV24-1 and TRBJ1-6; the match to TRBD1 covers 8 bases. The junction had 5 bases not matched to a gene; V was cut back by 3 bases and J by 2 bases. CDR3 size: 17 residues. Looked up from germline, CDR1 is KGHDR and CDR2 is SFDVKD. CDR3 residues: CATSDRQGWTYNSPLHF. CDR3 coding DNA: TGTGCCACCAGTGATCGACAGGGGTGGACCTATAATTCACCCCTCCACTTT.

The chain joins TRBV6-1 to TRBJ2-6; D unresolved. V lost 2 bases and J lost 3, with 11 bases in between. Germline-derived CDR1 and CDR2 are MNHNS and SASEGT. The CDR3 length is 16 residues. The CDR3 DNA sequence: TGTGCCAGCAGTGAATTAATAATAGATGGGGCCAACGTCCTGACTTTC. This sequence encodes CASSELIIDGANVLTF.

The chain recombines TRBV29-1 with TRBJ1-6; 12 bases line up with TRBD1. The CDR3 is made up of 15 amino acids. From germline, CDR1 is SQVTM and CDR2 ANQGSEA. Trimming took 7 bases from V and 7 from J; bases not matched to a gene: 8. CDR3 sequence: CSARDRGPKNSPLHF. The CDR3 DNA is TGCAGCGCTCGGGACAGGGGGCCTAAAAATTCACCCCTCCACTTT.

This clone has just a few counts. The J gene is TRBJ2-7, the V gene TRBV6-2 or TRBV6-3, with 12 nucleotides matching TRBD1. V was clipped by 0 bases and J by 3 bases; unmatched bases: 6. The CDR3 has 17 amino acids. Per germline, CDR1 MNHEY and CDR2 SVGEGT. The CDR3 nucleotides are TGTGCCAGCAGTTACTCCCGGGACAGGGGGCCACTCTACGAGCAGTACTTC. This translates into CASSYSRDRGPLYEQYF.

The gene calls are TRBV4-1 and TRBJ2-1, with a tentative D call TRBD2 (5 bases). The CDR3 spans 12 residues. Germline values: CDR1 MGHRA, CDR2 YSYEKL. V shed 1 base and J shed 12 bases, with 10 bases lying between them. CDR3 coding DNA: TGCGCCAGCAGCCAAGTTCAGCGGTCGCAGTTCTTC. Translated: CASSQVQRSQFF.